The TCR beta chain under discussion was sequenced for a study of OX40 agonist ivuxolimab in advanced cancers. Background for the entire study: Ivuxolimab, which targeted the costimulatory receptor OX40 (CD134), was an agonistic, fully human IgG2 monoclonal antibody. Intravenous ivuxolimab was administered to patients every 2 weeks at six dose levels: 0.01, 0.1, 0.3, 1.5, 3 and 10 mg/kg. Prior anti-PD-1, anti-PD-L1 or anti-CTLA-4 therapy was permitted, and checkpoint inhibitors had been received by roughly 42% of dose-escalation patients. Partial responses occurred in three dose-escalation patients: two with cutaneous melanoma and one with hepatocellular carcinoma. In the dose-escalation cohort, nearly 85% of patients were male, and the mean age was 60 years with a range of roughly 23 to 79. The paper reports the monotherapy dose-escalation portion (N = 52 patients) of the phase I ivuxolimab trial. Among the roughly 50 dose-escalation patients, around 19 had hepatocellular carcinoma, about 15 melanoma, 9 renal cell carcinoma and 9 head and neck cancer. Peripheral TCRbeta sequencing aimed to test whether ivuxolimab altered TCR sequence diversity and caused clonal T-cell expansion.

Trimming at the junction amounts to 1 base on V and 3 bases on J, and the germline ends lie 4 bases apart. The CDR3 holds 12 amino acids from the cysteine to the valine. Only the CDR3 portion is preserved as DNA: 36 bases, with reading frame beginning at the first base. Per the germline V gene (reference sequence), SEHNR is the CDR1 and FQNEAQ is the CDR2. Genomic DNA was isolated from the sorted cells so that the TCRbeta CDR3 region could be sequenced. The immunoSEQ Assay was used to sequence the TCRbeta CDR3 regions. Here the immuneACCESS table is served through TCRdb, limited to in-frame sequences with V and J called. Missing clones are a known gap in these copies; in checked studies unresolved V genes cover under half, and the rest lacks a known reason. The sample records some 75,000 clones, around 84% of which are singletons. The top ten constitute 2.5% to 3% of the sample. Overall study outcomes, separate from this receptor: Low levels of normalized T-cell clonal expansion were also seen in some nonresponding patients. At doses from 0.1 to 3.0 mg/kg, clonal expansion was seen in both CD4+ and CD8+ blood T cells between baseline and week 6. Antigen specificity was not determined for the clonally expanded peripheral T cells. Partial responders in the 0.1-3.0 mg/kg groups had among the lowest normalized peripheral clonal expansion, especially among CD8+ T cells. After ivuxolimab, expanded clones were on average more numerous among CD8+ T cells than among CD4+ T cells.

Remarks on this clone: Its antigen is still unknown. The sample holds no much larger clone one base away, and base qualities are not on file.

The trial excluded patients who had a history of autoimmune disease or were on systemic immunosuppression. Peripheral blood for TCR sequencing was drawn from every dose cohort at baseline, at cycle 4 day 1 and at cycle 7 day 1. Samples came from an open-label, multicenter, first-in-human phase I dose-escalation trial of ivuxolimab. Adults with locally advanced or metastatic melanoma, renal cell carcinoma, hepatocellular carcinoma or head and neck squamous cell carcinoma were enrolled in the trial. Before TCR sequencing, CD4+ and CD8+ T cells were separately sorted from peripheral blood. The sequence joins TRBV7-9 to TRBJ2-7, with no D gene named confidently. The sequence was collected from an adult with an advanced solid tumor such as melanoma, head and neck, liver or kidney cancer. Sequenced material: CD4+ or CD8+ T cells sorted from blood, taken in a trial of the OX40 agonist ivuxolimab. In nucleotide form, the sequence is TGTGCCAGCAGCTTAGACTACTACGAGCAGTACGTC. It translates as CASSLDYYEQYV.